Shown below are 3 T cell receptor beta chains from a single sample sequenced in a study of T cell responses to AZD1222 COVID-19 vaccine. Profiled with immunoSEQ multiplex PCR; TCRdb holds only in-frame clones, not every one. Here the sample spans around 100,000 clones, roughly nine tenths being singletons. This material consisted of peripheral blood, taken on day 0 of AZD1222 vaccination. The receptors here all came from an adult in good health.

The V gene is TRBV12-5, the J gene TRBJ2-1; perhaps TRBD2 as D (5 bases). CDR1 and CDR2 from the germline V gene are LGHNT and FRNRAP. V was pared by 4 bases and J by 4 bases, with 8 bases between. The CDR3 length is 13 residues. This CDR3 reads CASGSGMYNEQFF. In DNA, the CDR3 is TGTGCTAGTGGTTCGGGGATGTACAATGAGCAGTTCTTC.

The rearrangement uses TRBV7-9 and TRBJ1-1, with unresolved D. Per germline, CDR1 SEHNR and CDR2 FQNEAQ (reference sequence). The length of the CDR3 is 11 residues. Trimming took 1 base from V and 14 from J, leaving 11 bases between them. The CDR3 sequence: CASSLVAHPFF. The CDR3 region has the DNA TGTGCCAGCAGCTTAGTCGCACACCCGTTCTTT.

The chain combines TRBV28 with TRBJ1-2; the match to TRBD1 covers 7 bases. Trimming removed 4 bases from V and 4 bases from J; junction bases left unmatched: 9. The CDR3 extends over 15 amino acids. The V gene's germline CDR1 is MDHEN and CDR2 SYDVKM. DNA of the CDR3: TGTGCCAGCAGTTCGCCCTACAGGGGCCTCTATGGCTACACCTTC. Its protein is CASSSPYRGLYGYTF.